The text below deals with one TCR beta chain. These data are taken from a study of blood T cell repertoires in COVID-19. The CDR3 loop spans 13 amino acids. V was pared by 5 bases and J by 6 bases, with 11 bases between. Authors' data handling: Estimated nucleated cell counts came from reference gene primer amplification. The data were produced by immunoSEQ multiplex PCR, yet TCRdb's version contains in-frame clones alone and is incomplete. V and J calls and clone size follow that table, whereas D and trimming were derived from the DNA. The sample holds roughly 41,000 clones, roughly 84% seen once. The chain combines TRBV12-3 or TRBV12-4 with TRBJ1-5, with a weak D call TRBD1 (5 bases). Sequencing was carried out using peripheral blood. The sequence derives from a man in his 60s with active COVID-19. CDR3 region: CASSLIRAQPQHF. The CDR3 DNA is TGTGCCAGCAGTCTCATCAGGGCTCAGCCCCAGCATTTT.